This T cell receptor (beta chain) appears in the sequencing data of a study of tumor-infiltrating lymphocytes in oesophageal squamous cell carcinoma. Via MiXCR, TCRdb re-called the PCR reads, giving one row per CDR3 protein. This sample has some 7,100 distinct CDR3 sequences; around 16% occur once, and the top ten carry more than 10%. The table lists this clonotype with a few counts. The CDR3 extends over 15 amino acids. Germline V gene lookup returns CDR1 SQVTM and CDR2 ANQGSEA. V shed 1 base and J shed 4 bases, with 14 bases lying between them. This TCR derives from a male donor with esophageal squamous cell carcinoma. Specimen: blood. The V gene is TRBV29-1, the J gene TRBJ2-1; TRBD1 or TRBD2 may be the D gene (5 bases each). CDR3 region: CSVEVGRDKYNEQFF. The CDR3 coding sequence is TGCAGCGTTGAAGTGGGACGCGATAAATACAATGAGCAGTTCTTC.